This TCR beta chain was found in a study of T cell responses to AZD1222 COVID-19 vaccine. Study conclusions and caveats: Spike-specific TCR breadth and depth went up after people got two AZD1222 doses.

Germline-derived CDR1 and CDR2 are MDHEN and SYDVKM. J gave up 0 bases and V 2 bases, and 5 bases lay outside the gene matches. This CDR3 contains 17 residues. Using immunoSEQ multiplex PCR, the repertoire was profiled, and TCRdb retains in-frame clones only, with some absent. The table has approximately 120,000 clones, about 87% seen once. On this clone: Antigen unknown.

This sequence joins TRBV28 and TRBJ2-5, with 11 bases that match TRBD2. The specimen comprised peripheral blood, sampled on day 0 of AZD1222 vaccination. The source is an adult in good health. CDR3 sequence: CASSLPVGLADQETQYF. Written as DNA, the CDR3 is TGTGCCAGCAGTTTACCGGTGGGACTAGCGGACCAAGAGACCCAGTACTTC.